Sequencing of this T cell receptor beta chain was carried out in a study of blood T cell repertoires in COVID-19. Looked up from germline, CDR1 is SGHRS and CDR2 is YFSETQ. The CDR3 is made up of 18 amino acids. The V and J ends lost 0 bases and 3 bases, in that order; junction bases with no gene match: 11. Assay: immunoSEQ multiplex PCR; the TCRdb copy retains only in-frame clones and omits some. In the table there are about 190,000 clones, 84% of which are singletons. This clonotype was sampled from a human donor in a cohort sampled during active COVID-19. The sample taken for sequencing was peripheral blood. This chain links TRBV5-1 with TRBJ2-1, with TRBD2 matching over 8 bases. CDR3 in amino acids: CASSLGRSGTRYYNEQFF. The CDR3 DNA follows: TGCGCCAGCAGCTTGGGCCGATCCGGGACTAGGTACTACAATGAGCAGTTCTTC.